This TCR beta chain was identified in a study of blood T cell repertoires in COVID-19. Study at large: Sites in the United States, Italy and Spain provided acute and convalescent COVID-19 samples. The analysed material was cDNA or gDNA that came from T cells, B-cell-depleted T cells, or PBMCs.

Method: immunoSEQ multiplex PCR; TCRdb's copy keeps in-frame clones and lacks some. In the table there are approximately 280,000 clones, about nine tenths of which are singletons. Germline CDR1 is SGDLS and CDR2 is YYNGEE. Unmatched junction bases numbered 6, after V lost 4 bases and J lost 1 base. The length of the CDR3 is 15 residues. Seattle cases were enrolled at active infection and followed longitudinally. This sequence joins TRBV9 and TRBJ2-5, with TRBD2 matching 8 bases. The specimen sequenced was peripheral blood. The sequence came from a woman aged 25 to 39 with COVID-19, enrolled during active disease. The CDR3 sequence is CASSSRTSPQETQYF. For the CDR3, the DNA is TGTGCCAGCAGCTCCCGGACTAGCCCCCAAGAGACCCAGTACTTC.